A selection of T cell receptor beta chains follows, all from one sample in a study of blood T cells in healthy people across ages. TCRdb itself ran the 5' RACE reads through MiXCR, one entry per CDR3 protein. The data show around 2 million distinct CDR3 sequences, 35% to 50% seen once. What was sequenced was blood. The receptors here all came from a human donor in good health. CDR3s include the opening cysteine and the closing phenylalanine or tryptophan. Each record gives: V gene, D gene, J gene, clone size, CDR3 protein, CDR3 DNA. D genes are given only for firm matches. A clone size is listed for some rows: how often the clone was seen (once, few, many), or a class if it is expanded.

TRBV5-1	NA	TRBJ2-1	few	CASSWQRSSYNEQFF	TGCGCCAGCAGCTGGCAGCGGAGCTCCTACAATGAGCAGTTCTTC
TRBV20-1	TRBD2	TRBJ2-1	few	CSLGRDEQFF	TGCAGCTTGGGGAGGGATGAGCAGTTCTTC
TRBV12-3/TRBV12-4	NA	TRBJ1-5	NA	CASSFSGRALDQPQHF	TGTGCCAGCAGTTTCTCTGGAAGGGCCCTCGATCAGCCCCAGCATTTT
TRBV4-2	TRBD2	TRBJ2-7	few	CASSSEYGGAYEQYF	TGTGCCAGCAGCTCTGAGTACGGGGGGGCCTACGAGCAGTACTTC
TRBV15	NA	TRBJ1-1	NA	CATSKDPGTEAFF	TGTGCCACCAGCAAGGACCCCGGCACTGAAGCTTTCTTT
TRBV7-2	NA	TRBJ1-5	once	CASSLMRQPRHF	TGTGCCAGCAGCTTAATGAGGCAGCCCCGGCATTTT
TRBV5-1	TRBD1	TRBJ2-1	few	CASSLAQTGDEQFF	TGCGCCAGCAGCTTGGCCCAGACAGGGGATGAGCAGTTCTTC
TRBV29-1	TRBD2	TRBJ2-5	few	CSVTPPGTSGTQETQYF	TGCAGCGTAACCCCTCCCGGGACTAGCGGAACCCAAGAGACCCAGTACTTC
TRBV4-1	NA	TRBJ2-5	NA	CASSQEGGSGTQYF	TGCGCCAGCAGCCAAGAGGGGGGAAGCGGGACCCAGTACTTC
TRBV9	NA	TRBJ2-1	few	CASSALGLSNEQFF	TGTGCCAGCAGCGCCCTGGGGCTCAGCAATGAGCAGTTCTTC
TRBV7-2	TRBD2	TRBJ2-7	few	CASSLRLAGAGALQYF	TGTGCCAGCAGCCTACGACTAGCGGGGGCCGGGGCACTGCAGTACTTC
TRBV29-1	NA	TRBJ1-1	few	CSVRLMNTVAFF	TGCAGCGTGAGACTTATGAACACTGTAGCTTTCTTT
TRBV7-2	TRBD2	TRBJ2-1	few	CASSLVSGGAYENEQFF	TGTGCCAGCAGCTTAGTTAGCGGGGGGGCCTACGAGAATGAGCAGTTCTTC
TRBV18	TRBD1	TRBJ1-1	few	CASSPTGVFAGTEAFF	TGTGCCAGCTCACCGACAGGGGTGTTTGCCGGCACTGAAGCTTTCTTT
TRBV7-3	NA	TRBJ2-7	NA	CASNLTGFTEQYF	TGTGCCAGCAACTTAACGGGGTTTACCGAGCAGTACTTC
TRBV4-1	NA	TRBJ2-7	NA	CASSQPGNYEQYF	TGCGCCAGCAGCCAACCGGGGAACTACGAGCAGTACTTC
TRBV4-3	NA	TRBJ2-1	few	CASSQDSPRFSYNEQFF	TGCGCCAGCAGCCAAGATTCCCCACGTTTCTCCTACAATGAGCAGTTCTTC
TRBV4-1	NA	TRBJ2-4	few	CASSPGSGARDIQYF	TGCGCCAGCAGCCCCGGCTCGGGGGCGCGGGACATTCAGTACTTC
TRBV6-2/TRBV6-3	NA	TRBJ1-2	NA	CASSYRGRTVPNYGYTF	TGTGCCAGCAGTTACCGGGGGCGTACAGTTCCCAACTATGGCTACACCTTC
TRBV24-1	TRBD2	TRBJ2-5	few	CATSDSRTSGQETQYF	TGTGCCACCAGTGATTCAAGGACTAGCGGACAAGAGACCCAGTACTTC
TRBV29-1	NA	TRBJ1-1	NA	CSVAGGRGQMDTEAFF	TGCAGCGTTGCTGGGGGTCGGGGCCAGATGGACACTGAAGCTTTCTTT
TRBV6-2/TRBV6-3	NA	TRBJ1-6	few	CASSPISDGSSYNSPLHF	TGTGCCAGCAGTCCCATCTCAGACGGAAGCTCCTATAATTCACCCCTCCACTTT
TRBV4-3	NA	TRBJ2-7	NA	CASSQDLAQTLYPGEQYF	TGCGCCAGCAGCCAAGATCTCGCACAGACCCTTTATCCGGGGGAGCAGTACTTC
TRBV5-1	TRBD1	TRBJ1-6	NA	CATQRGGQADNSPLHF	TGCGCCACCCAGAGGGGAGGACAGGCCGATAATTCACCCCTCCACTTT
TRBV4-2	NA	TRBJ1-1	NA	CASTPWGGSGYTEAFF	TGTGCCAGCACCCCGTGGGGGGGCAGTGGTTACACTGAAGCTTTCTTT
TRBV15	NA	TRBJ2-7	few	CATSAGPSASYEQYF	TGTGCCACCAGCGCAGGACCATCGGCCTCCTACGAGCAGTACTTC
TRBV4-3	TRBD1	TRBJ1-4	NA	CASSQGLRGQGNNEKLFF	TGCGCCAGCAGCCAAGGGCTACGGGGACAGGGCAATAATGAAAAACTGTTTTTT
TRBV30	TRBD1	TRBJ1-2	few	CAWGTGEGYTF	TGTGCCTGGGGGACAGGGGAAGGCTACACCTTC
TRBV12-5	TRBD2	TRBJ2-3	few	CASGPSLGTSGFTDTQYF	TGTGCTAGTGGTCCATCACTTGGGACTAGCGGATTCACAGATACGCAGTATTTT
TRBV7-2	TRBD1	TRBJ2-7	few	CASSSPLDRGSLTARYEQYF	TGTGCCAGCAGCTCGCCACTTGACAGGGGGAGTTTGACCGCGCGCTACGAGCAGTACTTC
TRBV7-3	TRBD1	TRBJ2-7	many	CASSATGGLNEQYF	TGTGCCAGCAGCGCGACAGGGGGTCTCAACGAGCAGTACTTC
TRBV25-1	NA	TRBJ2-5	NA	CASSEVSRRETQYF	TGTGCCAGCAGTGAAGTGTCTCGGCGGGAGACCCAGTACTTC
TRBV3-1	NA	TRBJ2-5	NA	CASSLGRSDAETQYF	TGTGCCAGCAGCCTGGGACGGAGTGATGCGGAGACCCAGTACTTC
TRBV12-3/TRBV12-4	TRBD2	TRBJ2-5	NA	CASSLRAGATQETQYF	TGTGCCAGCAGTTTACGAGCGGGGGCAACTCAAGAGACCCAGTACTTC
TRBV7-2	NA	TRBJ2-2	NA	CASSSGEGELFF	TGTGCCAGCAGTTCCGGGGAGGGGGAGCTGTTTTTT
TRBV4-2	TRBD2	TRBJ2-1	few	CASSQDRLAADNEQFF	TGTGCCAGCAGCCAAGATCGGCTAGCGGCTGACAATGAGCAGTTCTTC
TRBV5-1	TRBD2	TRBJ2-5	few	CASSFTFRDTGGETQYF	TGCGCCAGCAGCTTTACCTTCCGGGACACGGGGGGGGAGACCCAGTACTTC
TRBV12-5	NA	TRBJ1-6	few	CASGLPHNSPLHF	TGTGCTAGTGGTTTGCCCCATAATTCACCCCTCCACTTT
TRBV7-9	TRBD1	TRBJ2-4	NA	CASSPPGQGNIQYF	TGTGCCAGCAGCCCCCCGGGACAGGGGAACATTCAGTACTTC
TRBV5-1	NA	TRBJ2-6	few	CASSGRGFSGSGANVLTF	TGCGCCAGCAGCGGCCGCGGATTCTCGGGCTCTGGGGCCAACGTCCTGACTTTC
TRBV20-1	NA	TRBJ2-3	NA	CSARGYSGSTDTQYF	TGCAGTGCTAGAGGCTATAGCGGATCCACAGATACGCAGTATTTT
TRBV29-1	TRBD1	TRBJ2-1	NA	CSATSGTGIENEQFF	TGCAGCGCCACCTCCGGGACAGGGATAGAGAATGAGCAGTTCTTC
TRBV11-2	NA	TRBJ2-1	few	CASSLGRDSSYNEQFF	TGTGCCAGCAGCTTAGGGCGGGATAGCTCCTACAATGAGCAGTTCTTC
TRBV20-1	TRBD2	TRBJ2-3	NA	CSARVAGEGWDTQYF	TGCAGTGCTAGGGTAGCGGGGGAGGGTTGGGATACGCAGTATTTT
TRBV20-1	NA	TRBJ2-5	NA	CSASEWEGALETQYF	TGCAGTGCTAGCGAGTGGGAGGGGGCCTTGGAGACCCAGTACTTC